The 21 T cell receptor beta chains given below trace back to one sample, sequenced in a study of T cells in Graves' hyperthyroidism and ophthalmopathy. From RNA transcripts, TCR beta CDR3 regions were amplified. The HTBI primer set drove a first-round RT-PCR of the TCR CDR3. TCRdb reanalysed the multiplex PCR reads using MiXCR and keeps one entry per CDR3 protein. The table lists approximately 600,000 distinct CDR3 sequences, roughly 20% of them singletons. Sequencing was done on a sample of blood. Every receptor here comes from a man younger than 40 with Graves' ophthalmopathy.

This clonotype was detected only once. V is TRBV29-1 and J is TRBJ1-1; a weak D match, TRBD1 (6 bases). Per germline, CDR1 SQVTM and CDR2 ANQGSEA. Trimming took off 4 bases at V and 3 bases at J, with 15 bases between the two ends. CDR3 length: 14 residues. CDR3 sequence (DNA): TGCAGCGTTGGGGGGGGCGGGAGGTACACTGAAGCTTTCTTT. The encoded protein is CSVGGGGRYTEAFF.

The V and J genes are TRBV13 and TRBJ2-2; D unclear. This CDR3 contains 15 residues. Germline-derived CDR1 and CDR2 are PRHDT and FYEKMQ (reference sequence). V shed 4 bases and J shed 8 bases, with 17 bases lying between them. CDR3 nucleotides: TGTGCCAGCAGCTCCCCGGACGGTGTGGTTGGGGAGCTGTTTTTT. Its protein is CASSSPDGVVGELFF.

The V gene is TRBV5-6, the J gene TRBJ2-4, with 7 bases aligning to TRBD1. The CDR3 has 14 residues. Germline CDR1 and CDR2: SGHDT and YYEEEE. V lost 6 bases to trimming and J lost 3 bases; unmatched junction nucleotides: 6. The CDR3 here is CASNLQGIKNIQYF. The CDR3 bases are TGTGCCAGCAACCTACAGGGGATCAAAAACATTCAGTACTTC.

This clonotype was seen more than once but under ten times. The rearrangement uses TRBV27 and TRBJ2-2; 13 bases align to TRBD2. This CDR3 is built from 16 residues. The germline CDR1 and CDR2 sequences are MNHEY and SMNVEV (reference sequence). J lost 6 bases, V lost 7 bases, and 8 bases had no gene match. CDR3 residues: CASTPGTSGNAGELFF. Written as DNA, the CDR3 is TGTGCCAGCACCCCGGGGACTAGCGGGAATGCCGGGGAGCTGTTTTTT.

Only a few counts were recorded for this clonotype. The CDR3 DNA reads as TGCAGCGTCGCCGGGACAGGGCCCAGGAGCTCCTACGAGCAGTACTTC. Residues: CSVAGTGPRSSYEQYF. The rearrangement uses TRBV29-1 and TRBJ2-7, with TRBD1 identical over 9 bases. J lost 0 bases, V lost 6 bases, and 12 bases had no gene match. The CDR3 sequence is 16 residues long. Germline CDR1 reads SQVTM; CDR2 reads ANQGSEA.

The table lists this clonotype with a few counts. It is likely a read error, because the conserved phenylalanine at the end of the CDR3 is missing. The chain uses TRBV7-2 and TRBJ1-2; a weak D match, TRBD1 (5 bases). The germline CDR1 and CDR2 sequences are SGHTA and FQGNSA. This CDR3 contains 14 residues. The CDR3 bases are TGTGCTCACTCAGAAACGGGGCAGGGATTCGGCTACACCCTC. It codes for CAHSETGQGFGYTL.

V and J are TRBV28 and TRBJ2-7; the D is unclear. Germline V gene lookup returns CDR1 MDHEN and CDR2 SYDVKM. This CDR3 is built from 15 residues. V was clipped by 10 bases and J by 1 base, with 20 bases between them. The CDR3 DNA reads as TGTGCCACCTACGGAAGCAGTACCGATTCCTACGAGCAGTACTTC. Translated, it gives CATYGSSTDSYEQYF.

At least ten counts were recorded for this clonotype. The genes are TRBV20-1 and TRBJ1-1, with TRBD1 as a possible D gene (6 bases). This CDR3 has 11 amino acids. V lost 6 bases, J lost 10 bases, and 15 bases lay in between. Per germline, CDR1 DFQATT and CDR2 SNEGSKA (reference sequence). Here the CDR3 reads CSALWTDGAFF. The CDR3 nucleotides are TGCAGTGCGCTATGGACAGATGGAGCTTTCTTT.

This clonotype was observed a handful of times. The rearrangement joins TRBV7-3 to TRBJ1-1, with a weak D call TRBD1 (6 bases). Looked up from germline, CDR1 is SGHTA and CDR2 is FQGTGA. The CDR3 extends over 14 amino acids. The ends were cut back, 1 base at V and 4 bases at J, with 10 bases in the middle. The CDR3 protein is CASSLRGAGTEAFF. CDR3 in DNA: TGTGCCAGCAGCTTAAGGGGGGCCGGCACTGAAGCTTTCTTT. The full variable domain, rest sourced from reference TRBV7-3 and TRBJ1-1, is GAGVSQTPSNKVTEKGKYVELRCDPISGHTALYWYRQSLGQGPEFLIYFQGTGAADDSGLPNDRFFAVRPEGSVSTLKIQRTERGDSAVYLCASSLRGAGTEAFFGQGTRLTVV.

This clonotype has a handful of counts. The V call is TRBV7-2, the J call TRBJ1-5; D not resolved. Germline loops: CDR1 SGHTA, CDR2 FQGNSA. Deletions cut 5 bases from V and 0 bases from J, with 8 bases between. The CDR3 contains 14 residues. This chain's CDR3 is CASSASYSNQPQHF. The CDR3 DNA sequence: TGTGCCAGCAGCGCCTCGTATAGCAATCAGCCCCAGCATTTT.

This clonotype was seen a handful of times. This chain uses TRBV10-3 with TRBJ1-6, with D maybe TRBD1 (5 bases). From germline, CDR1 is ENHRY and CDR2 SYGVKD. Trimming removed 0 bases from V and 8 bases from J, with 17 bases in between. This CDR3 comprises 17 residues. CDR3 residues: CAISESFRGRDDSPLHF. The CDR3 nucleotides are TGTGCCATCAGTGAGTCGTTTAGGGGACGGGACGATTCACCCCTCCACTTT.

There are many counts of this clonotype. The chain is built from TRBV5-5 and TRBJ1-5; 9 nucleotides align to TRBD1. Trimming took 4 bases from V and 2 from J; bases not matched to a gene: 13. From germline, CDR1 is SGHKS and CDR2 YYEKEE (reference sequence). The CDR3 loop spans 18 amino acids. CDR3 nucleotides: TGTGCCAGCAGCCCCCGTGACAGGGGGGAAATGGGCAATCAGCCCCAGCATTTT. Protein sequence: CASSPRDRGEMGNQPQHF.

The chain recombines TRBV29-1 with TRBJ1-1; the match to TRBD1 covers 9 bases. This CDR3 has 12 residues. Losses at the gene ends were 7 bases for V and 5 bases for J; bases not matched to a gene: 5. CDR1 and CDR2 (germline): SQVTM, ANQGSEA. The DNA of the CDR3 is TGCAGCGGCGACAGGGGGGAGACTGAAGCTTTCTTT. This codes for CSGDRGETEAFF. Looking up the rest from reference TRBV29-1 and TRBJ1-1 gives the full variable domain: SAVISQKPSRDICQRGTSLTIQCQVDSQVTMMFWYRQQPGQSLTLIATANQGSEATYESGFVIDKFPISRPNLTFSTLTVSNMSPEDSSIYLCSGDRGETEAFFGQGTRLTVV.

The chain has TRBV6-2 or TRBV6-3 and TRBJ2-4; TRBD2 is a possible D gene (6 bases). V shed 5 bases and J shed 6 bases, with 17 bases lying between them. The germline gives CDR1 MNHEY, CDR2 SVGEGT. The CDR3 runs 15 residues. CDR3 DNA: TGTGCCAGCAGTCCAAAGGAGGGACTGGGAAACATTCAGTACTTC. This encodes CASSPKEGLGNIQYF.

The sample holds a few counts of this clonotype. The chain carries TRBV4-1 and TRBJ2-3; 11 positions agree with TRBD2. The CDR3 has 17 amino acids. Germline CDR1 reads MGHRA; CDR2 reads YSYEKL. J gave up 2 bases and V 0 bases, and 4 bases lay outside the gene matches. The CDR3 loop reads CASSQDRTSGYTDTQYF. CDR3 sequence (DNA): TGCGCCAGCAGCCAAGATCGGACTAGCGGGTACACAGATACGCAGTATTTT.

The table lists this clonotype with many counts. CDR3 nucleotide sequence: TGTGCCAGCAGTACCCACGGAAAGCCAGCCTACGAGCAGTACTTC. Amino acid sequence: CASSTHGKPAYEQYF. This chain joins TRBV28 and TRBJ2-7, with D unresolved. Germline V CDR1 and CDR2: MDHEN, SYDVKM. V lost 5 bases, J lost 2 bases, and 16 bases lay in between. The CDR3 runs 15 residues.

This clonotype was recorded many times. Here the CDR3 DNA reads TGTGCCATCTCGTCAAGGTACGAGCAGTACTTC. The encoded protein is CAISSRYEQYF. V gene TRBV10-3 combines with J gene TRBJ2-7; D gene uncertain. CDR1 ENHRY and CDR2 SYGVKD come from the germline V gene. There are 11 residues in the CDR3. Deletions cut 8 bases from V and 4 bases from J, with 9 bases between.

This clonotype was seen a few times. This chain links TRBV9 with TRBJ1-4; 7 bases agree with TRBD1. Germline assignment: CDR1 SGDLS and CDR2 YYNGEE. The CDR3 runs 15 residues. V shed 2 bases, J shed 6 bases, and the junction held 7 bases outside the gene matches. In nucleotides, the CDR3 is TGTGCCAGCAGCGTCAAGACAGGGAGGGATGAAAAACTGTTTTTT. This codes for CASSVKTGRDEKLFF.

V and J are TRBV12-3 or TRBV12-4 and TRBJ2-3; D is undetermined. The CDR3 sequence is 14 residues long. Trimming cost V 7 bases and J 3 bases, with 14 bases left between them. CDR3 DNA: TGTGCCAGCATTCAAGACCCTATGACAGATACGCAGTATTTT. It codes for CASIQDPMTDTQYF.

J is TRBJ2-7 and V is TRBV27, with 7 bases matching TRBD2. The V gene's germline CDR1 is MNHEY and CDR2 SMNVEV (reference sequence). This CDR3 spans 15 amino acids. V was pared by 3 bases and J by 1 base, with 6 bases of the junction left unmatched. The DNA for the CDR3 is TGTGCCAGCAGTTTCGGCGGGAGTGGTTCCTACGAGCAGTACTTC. The encoded protein is CASSFGGSGSYEQYF.

This clonotype appeared a few times. The V gene is TRBV24-1, the J gene TRBJ2-5; 10 bases are a match to TRBD2. This CDR3 is built from 15 residues. The V segment lost 4 bases and the J segment 5 bases; nucleotides outside the gene matches: 6. The germline V gene has CDR1 KGHDR and CDR2 SFDVKD. CDR3 sequence reads: CATSDGLAELETQYF. CDR3 DNA: TGTGCCACCAGTGACGGACTAGCGGAGCTCGAGACCCAGTACTTC.